The 23 T cell receptor beta chains given below trace back to one sample, sequenced in a study of CD8 T cells in Susac syndrome. Reverse transcription of about 0.5 to 1 ug RNA was carried out with random hexamers. TCRdb recomputed calls from the immunoSEQ multiplex PCR reads with MiXCR, one row per CDR3 protein. The sample lists 130,000 or so distinct CDR3 sequences, approximately 96% occurring once. The sample was CD4+ T cells from PBMCs. The receptors stem from a human donor with Susac syndrome.

This chain connects TRBV12-3 or TRBV12-4 to TRBJ1-4; perhaps TRBD1 as D (5 bases). CDR3 length: 16 amino acids. Trimming cost V 5 bases and J 3 bases, with 16 bases left between them. This CDR3 is CASSIAPGRANEKLFF. The CDR3 nucleotides are TGTGCCAGCAGTATCGCCCCGGGACGGGCTAATGAAAAACTGTTTTTT.

The chain joins TRBV6-6 to TRBJ2-2; 8 bases fit TRBD2. The CDR3 covers 15 residues. The junction had 5 bases not matched to a gene; V was cut back by 6 bases and J by 2 bases. Germline V gives CDR1 MNHNY, CDR2 SVGAGI (reference sequence). In DNA form, the CDR3 reads TGTGCCAGCAGGGGAGCGGGAGACAACACCGGGGAGCTGTTTTTT. Translating it yields CASRGAGDNTGELFF.

This chain links TRBV18 with TRBJ1-2, with D perhaps matching TRBD1 (5 bases). Germline lookup yields CDR1 KGHSH and CDR2 LQKENI. Between the trimmed V and J ends, which lost 0 bases and 8 bases, there was a span of 13 bases. This CDR3 contains 14 residues. Here the CDR3 DNA reads TGTGCCAGCTCACCACCCGGGACTCAGCGCGGCTACACCTTC. Amino acids: CASSPPGTQRGYTF.

This chain connects TRBV19 to TRBJ2-1; no reliable D call. CDR3 length: 15 residues. Trimming left V 1 base short and J 5 bases short, with 12 bases between. In germline, CDR1 is LNHDA, CDR2 SQIVND (reference sequence). The CDR3 is CASSIVPQLNNEQFF. The CDR3 nucleotides are TGTGCCAGTAGTATAGTTCCGCAGTTAAACAATGAGCAGTTCTTC.

The rearrangement joins TRBV18 to TRBJ1-5; no reliable D call. Trimming removed 3 bases at V and 3 bases at J, with 9 bases between. Germline CDR1 and CDR2: KGHSH and LQKENI. This CDR3 contains 14 residues. Written as DNA, the CDR3 is TGTGCCAGCTCACCGGACGGTATCAATCAGCCCCAGCATTTT. This encodes CASSPDGINQPQHF.

This clonotype was seen only once. The rearrangement joins TRBV20-1 to TRBJ2-3; the match to TRBD2 covers 12 bases. The length of the CDR3 is 15 residues. The junction had 2 bases not matched to a gene; V was cut back by 2 bases and J by 2 bases. Germline lookup yields CDR1 DFQATT and CDR2 SNEGSKA (reference sequence). This chain's CDR3 is CSARLAGGNTDTQYF. Written as DNA, the CDR3 is TGCAGTGCTAGACTAGCGGGGGGGAACACAGATACGCAGTATTTT.

This chain joins TRBV20-1 and TRBJ2-2; 9 nucleotides match TRBD2. V lost 6 bases, J lost 0 bases, and 2 bases stayed unmatched. Germline V gene lookup returns CDR1 DFQATT and CDR2 SNEGSKA (reference sequence). The CDR3 totals 14 residues. The CDR3 reads CSAAGGTNTGELFF. In DNA, the CDR3 is TGCAGTGCCGCGGGGGGGACGAACACCGGGGAGCTGTTTTTT.

CDR3 DNA sequence: TGTGCCAGCAGTCCGCGCGGGGGGGTAATGAACACTGAAGCTTTCTTT. Translated: CASSPRGGVMNTEAFF. The chain is built from TRBV27 and TRBJ1-1, with D perhaps TRBD1 (5 bases). This CDR3 has 16 residues. V gave up 5 bases and J gave up 0 bases, with 16 bases separating them. CDR1 and CDR2 (germline): MNHEY, SMNVEV (reference sequence).

CDR3 bases: TGCGCCAGCAGCGAGAGGCCTCGGGGTCACCACGAGCAGTACTTC. It specifies CASSERPRGHHEQYF. The chain recombines TRBV5-1 with TRBJ2-7; possible D gene TRBD2, 5 bases. The CDR3 covers 15 residues. CDR1 is SGHRS and CDR2 is YFSETQ in the germline V gene. The germline V and J ends were trimmed by 4 bases and 5 bases, with 19 bases remaining between them. The whole variable domain, remainder taken from reference TRBV5-1 and TRBJ2-7, is KAGVTQTPRYLIKTRGQQVTLSCSPISGHRSVSWYQQTPGQGLQFLFEYFSETQRNKGNFPGRFSGRQFSNSRSEMNVSTLELGDSALYLCASSERPRGHHEQYFGPGTRLTVT.

The chain has TRBV29-1 and TRBJ2-7, with D possibly matching TRBD1 (6 bases). The V gene's germline CDR1 is SQVTM and CDR2 ANQGSEA. This CDR3 contains 14 residues. V gave up 5 bases and J gave up 0 bases, with 14 bases separating them. CDR3 sequence (DNA): TGCAGCGTTAAACGGGACATGAGCTCCTACGAGCAGTACTTC. This gives the protein CSVKRDMSSYEQYF.

This sequence joins TRBV5-8 and TRBJ2-2, with D hard to call. The V end was cut by 4 bases, the J end by 7 bases, with 17 bases between. Germline values: CDR1 SGHTS, CDR2 YDEGEE. This CDR3 is built from 15 residues. The CDR3 protein is CASSRVSGPIGELFF. DNA for the CDR3: TGTGCCAGCAGCAGAGTGTCGGGCCCGATCGGGGAGCTGTTTTTT.

The rearrangement joins TRBV29-1 to TRBJ2-5; TRBD2 is a possible D gene (7 bases). The germline CDR1 and CDR2 sequences are SQVTM and ANQGSEA. This CDR3 contains 13 residues. Trimming removed 6 bases from V and 4 bases from J, with 15 bases in between. The CDR3 here is CSVKRDTPETQYF. The CDR3 DNA sequence: TGCAGCGTGAAGCGGGACACCCCAGAGACCCAGTACTTC.

This sequence joins TRBV29-1 and TRBJ2-7; TRBD2 is a possible D gene (6 bases). Germline CDR1 SQVTM, CDR2 ANQGSEA. V was pared by 1 base and J by 5 bases, with 18 bases between. The CDR3 consists of 15 residues. In DNA, the CDR3 is TGCAGCGTTGAAGGAGAAGGAGGGGTCGTAGACGAGCAGTACTTC. Protein product: CSVEGEGGVVDEQYF.

V gene TRBV9 combines with J gene TRBJ2-1, with D unresolved. V was shortened by 2 bases and J by 7 bases, with 10 bases between the two germline ends. This CDR3 contains 13 residues. Germline CDR1 and CDR2: SGDLS and YYNGEE. CDR3 residues: CASSVGQPNEQFF. For the CDR3, the DNA is TGTGCCAGCAGCGTTGGGCAACCTAATGAGCAGTTCTTC.

The chain combines TRBV3-1 with TRBJ1-1; a weak D match, TRBD1 (6 bases). V gave up 1 base and J gave up 4 bases, with 13 bases separating them. CDR3 length: 15 amino acids. CDR1 and CDR2 (germline): LGHDT, YNNKEL (reference sequence). CDR3 DNA sequence: TGTGCCAGCAGCCAAGGGTCAGGGGTTGGCACTGAAGCTTTCTTT. Protein sequence: CASSQGSGVGTEAFF.

This chain uses TRBV6-5 with TRBJ2-7, with D unclear. From germline, CDR1 is MNHEY and CDR2 SVGAGI. This CDR3 spans 13 amino acids. V was shortened by 1 base and J by 6 bases, with 10 bases between the two germline ends. CDR3 in amino acids: CASSYYPRSEQYF. The CDR3 bases are TGTGCCAGCAGTTACTATCCCAGGTCCGAGCAGTACTTC.

The chain links TRBV28 to TRBJ2-5, with 11 bases lining up with TRBD2. V lost 5 bases to trimming and J lost 5 bases; unmatched junction nucleotides: 13. In germline, CDR1 is MDHEN, CDR2 SYDVKM. The CDR3 has 17 amino acids. CDR3: CASSPGGSGRGRETQYF. For the CDR3, the DNA is TGTGCCAGCAGTCCCGGGGGTAGCGGGAGGGGACGCGAGACCCAGTACTTC.

This sequence joins TRBV20-1 and TRBJ2-1; D tentatively fits TRBD1 or TRBD2 (6 bases each). Per the germline V gene, CDR1 is DFQATT and CDR2 is SNEGSKA (reference sequence). Trimming took off 5 bases at V and 7 bases at J, with 15 bases between the two ends. CDR3 length: 13 residues. The CDR3 sequence: CSAGGGSMNEQFF. DNA for the CDR3: TGCAGTGCTGGAGGGGGGTCAATGAATGAGCAGTTCTTC.

This rearrangement joins TRBV20-1 to TRBJ2-7; 7 bases match TRBD1. Unmatched junction bases numbered 9, after V lost 1 base and J lost 3 bases. This CDR3 has 15 residues. Germline V gene data show CDR1 as DFQATT and CDR2 as SNEGSKA (reference sequence). The CDR3 region is CSARGLEGADYEQYF. The CDR3 region has the DNA TGCAGTGCTAGAGGCCTTGAGGGGGCCGACTACGAGCAGTACTTC.

This clonotype has more than one count but fewer than ten. The chain couples TRBV28 to TRBJ1-1; 7 nucleotides line up with TRBD1. Germline V lookup: CDR1 MDHEN, CDR2 SYDVKM. The CDR3 extends over 14 amino acids. V lost 3 bases, J lost 5 bases, and 6 bases stayed unmatched. The CDR3 sequence: CASSLSRGRTEAFF. The CDR3 DNA follows: TGTGCCAGCAGTTTGAGTAGGGGGCGAACTGAAGCTTTCTTT.

Only one count was recorded for this clonotype. The gene calls are TRBV5-1 and TRBJ2-1, with 10 bases that match TRBD2. Losses at the gene ends were 4 bases for V and 8 bases for J; bases not matched to a gene: 3. CDR1 and CDR2 from the germline V gene are SGHRS and YFSETQ. The CDR3 runs 13 residues. The CDR3 nucleotides are TGCGCCAGCAGCGTGGGGACTAGCGATGAGCAGTTCTTC. Translated, it gives CASSVGTSDEQFF. Together with reference TRBV5-1 and TRBJ2-1, the CDR3 gives the full variable domain: KAGVTQTPRYLIKTRGQQVTLSCSPISGHRSVSWYQQTPGQGLQFLFEYFSETQRNKGNFPGRFSGRQFSNSRSEMNVSTLELGDSALYLCASSVGTSDEQFFGPGTRLTVL.

This clonotype was detected only once. The chain recombines TRBV7-2 with TRBJ1-2; 10 nucleotides agree with TRBD1. CDR1 and CDR2 (germline): SGHTA, FQGNSA. This CDR3 has 16 residues. V dropped 5 bases and J dropped 0; count of bases not matched to a gene: 6. The CDR3 DNA sequence: TGTGCCAGCAGCCCTAGGACAGGGGGTGCTAACTATGGCTACACCTTC. Translated, it gives CASSPRTGGANYGYTF.

Worth noting for this clonotype: One end of the junction is discordant with germline, which a read error may explain. The chain uses TRBV7-9 and TRBJ2-3; 13 bases are a match to TRBD2. This CDR3 is 16 amino acids long. Germline loops: CDR1 SEHNR, CDR2 FQNEAQ (reference sequence). The CDR3 loop reads CASGLWTSGSRDTQYF. The DNA for the CDR3 is TGTGCCAGCGGCCTCTGGACTAGCGGGAGCAGAGATACGCAGTATTTT.